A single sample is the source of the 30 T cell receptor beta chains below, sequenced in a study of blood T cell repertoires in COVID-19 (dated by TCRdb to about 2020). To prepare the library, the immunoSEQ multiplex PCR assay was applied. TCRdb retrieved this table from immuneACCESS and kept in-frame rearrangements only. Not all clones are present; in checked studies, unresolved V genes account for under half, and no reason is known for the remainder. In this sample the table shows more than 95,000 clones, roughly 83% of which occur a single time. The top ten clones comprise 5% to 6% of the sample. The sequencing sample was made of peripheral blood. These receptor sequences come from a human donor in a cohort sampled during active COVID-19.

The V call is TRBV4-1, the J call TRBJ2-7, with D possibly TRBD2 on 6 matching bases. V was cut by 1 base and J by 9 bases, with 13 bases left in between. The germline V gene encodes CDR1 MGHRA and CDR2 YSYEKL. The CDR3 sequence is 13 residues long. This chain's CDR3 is CASSQGGVEGQYF. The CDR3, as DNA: TGCGCCAGCAGCCAAGGCGGGGTAGAGGGGCAGTACTTC.

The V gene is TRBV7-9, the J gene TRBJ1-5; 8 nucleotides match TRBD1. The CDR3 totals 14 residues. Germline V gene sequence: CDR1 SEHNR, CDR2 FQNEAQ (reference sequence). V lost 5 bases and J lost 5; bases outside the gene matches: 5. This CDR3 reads CASSDRGPDQPQHF. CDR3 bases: TGTGCCAGCAGCGACAGGGGTCCAGATCAGCCCCAGCATTTT.

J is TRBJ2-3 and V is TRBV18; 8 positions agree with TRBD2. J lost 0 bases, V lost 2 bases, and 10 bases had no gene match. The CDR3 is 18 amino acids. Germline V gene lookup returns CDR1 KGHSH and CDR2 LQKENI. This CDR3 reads CASSPRSGGIPSTDTQYF. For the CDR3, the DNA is TGTGCCAGCTCACCAAGGTCGGGAGGGATTCCTAGCACAGATACGCAGTATTTT.

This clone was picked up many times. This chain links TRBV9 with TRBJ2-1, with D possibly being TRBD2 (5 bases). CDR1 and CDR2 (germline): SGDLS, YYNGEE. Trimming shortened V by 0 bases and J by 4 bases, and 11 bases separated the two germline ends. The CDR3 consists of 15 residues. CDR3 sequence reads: CASSVDGVGYNEQFF. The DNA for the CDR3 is TGTGCCAGCAGCGTAGACGGGGTAGGATACAATGAGCAGTTCTTC.

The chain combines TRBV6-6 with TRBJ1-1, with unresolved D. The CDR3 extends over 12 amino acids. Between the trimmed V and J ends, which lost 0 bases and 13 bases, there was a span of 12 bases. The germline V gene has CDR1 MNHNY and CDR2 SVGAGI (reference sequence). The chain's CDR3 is CASSYSGSTNFF. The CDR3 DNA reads TGTGCCAGCAGTTACTCGGGCAGTACAAATTTCTTT.

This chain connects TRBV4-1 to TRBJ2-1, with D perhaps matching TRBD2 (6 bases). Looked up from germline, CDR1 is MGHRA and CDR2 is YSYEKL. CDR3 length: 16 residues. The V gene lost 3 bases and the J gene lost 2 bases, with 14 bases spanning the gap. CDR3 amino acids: CASSQPGRNTYNEQFF. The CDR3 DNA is TGCGCCAGCAGCCAGCCAGGGAGGAATACCTACAATGAGCAGTTCTTC.

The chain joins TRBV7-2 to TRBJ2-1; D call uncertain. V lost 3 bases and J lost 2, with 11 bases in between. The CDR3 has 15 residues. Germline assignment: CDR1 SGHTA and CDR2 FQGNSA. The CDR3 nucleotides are TGTGCCAGCAGCTTTAGCAAGGCACCCTACAATGAGCAGTTCTTC. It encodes CASSFSKAPYNEQFF.

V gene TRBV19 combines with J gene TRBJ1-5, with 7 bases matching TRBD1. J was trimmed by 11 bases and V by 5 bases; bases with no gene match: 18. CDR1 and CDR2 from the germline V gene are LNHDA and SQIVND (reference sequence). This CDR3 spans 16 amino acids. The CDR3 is CASSSPDRVPPKAQHF. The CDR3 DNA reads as TGTGCCAGTAGTTCCCCCGACAGGGTTCCCCCGAAAGCCCAGCATTTT. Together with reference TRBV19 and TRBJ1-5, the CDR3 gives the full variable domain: DGGITQSPKYLFRKEGQNVTLSCEQNLNHDAMYWYRQDPGQGLRLIYYSQIVNDFQKGDIAEGYSVSREKKESFPLTVTSAQKNPTAFYLCASSSPDRVPPKAQHFGDGTRLSIL.

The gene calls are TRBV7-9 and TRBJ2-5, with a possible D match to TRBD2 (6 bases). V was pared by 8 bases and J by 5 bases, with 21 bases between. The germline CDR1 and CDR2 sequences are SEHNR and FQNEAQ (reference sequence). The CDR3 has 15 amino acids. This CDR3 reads CASRMEGRPGETQYF. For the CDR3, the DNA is TGTGCCAGCCGAATGGAGGGGCGCCCGGGGGAGACCCAGTACTTC.

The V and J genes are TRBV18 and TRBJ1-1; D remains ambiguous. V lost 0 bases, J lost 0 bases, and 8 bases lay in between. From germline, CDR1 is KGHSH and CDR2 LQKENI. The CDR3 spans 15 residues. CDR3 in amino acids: CASSPPGVMNTEAFF. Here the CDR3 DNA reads TGTGCCAGCTCACCACCGGGAGTCATGAACACTGAAGCTTTCTTT.

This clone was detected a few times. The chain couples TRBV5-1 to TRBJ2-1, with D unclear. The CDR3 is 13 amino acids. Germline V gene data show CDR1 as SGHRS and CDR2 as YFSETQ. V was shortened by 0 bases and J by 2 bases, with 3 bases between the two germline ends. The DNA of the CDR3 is TGCGCCAGCAGCTTGGACACCTACAATGAGCAGTTCTTC. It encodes CASSLDTYNEQFF. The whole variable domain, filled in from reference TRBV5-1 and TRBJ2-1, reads KAGVTQTPRYLIKTRGQQVTLSCSPISGHRSVSWYQQTPGQGLQFLFEYFSETQRNKGNFPGRFSGRQFSNSRSEMNVSTLELGDSALYLCASSLDTYNEQFFGPGTRLTVL.

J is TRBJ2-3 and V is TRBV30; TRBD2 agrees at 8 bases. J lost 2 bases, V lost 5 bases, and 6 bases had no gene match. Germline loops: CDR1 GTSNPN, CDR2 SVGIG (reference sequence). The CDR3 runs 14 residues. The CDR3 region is CAWRQAGDTDTQYF. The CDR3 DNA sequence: TGTGCCTGGCGCCAAGCGGGAGACACAGATACGCAGTATTTT.

In nucleotides, the CDR3 is TGTGCCAGCAGCCTCTTGACTAGCGGGAGAACTGGCAATGAGCAGTTCTTC. Its translation: CASSLLTSGRTGNEQFF. The chain employs TRBV3-1 (or the pseudogene TRBV3-2) and TRBJ2-1; 12 bases align to TRBD2. The CDR3 is 17 amino acids. CDR1 and CDR2 from the germline V gene are LGHDT and YNNKEL (reference sequence). The V gene end was trimmed by 4 bases and the J gene end by 6 bases; junction bases not matched to a gene: 10.

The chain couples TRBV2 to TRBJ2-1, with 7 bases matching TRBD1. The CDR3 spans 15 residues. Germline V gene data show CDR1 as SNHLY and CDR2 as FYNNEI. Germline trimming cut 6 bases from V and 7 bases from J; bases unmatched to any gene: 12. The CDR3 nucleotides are TGTGCCAGCAGATATGACAGGGAAGAGGTAAATGAGCAGTTCTTC. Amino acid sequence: CASRYDREEVNEQFF.

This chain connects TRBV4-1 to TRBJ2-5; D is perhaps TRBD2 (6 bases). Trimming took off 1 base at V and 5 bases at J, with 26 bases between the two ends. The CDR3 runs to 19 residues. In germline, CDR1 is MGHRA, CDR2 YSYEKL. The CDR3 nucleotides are TGCGCCAGCAGCCAAGTATCTATTATAGGACGGGGGTTGGTGGAGACCCAGTACTTC. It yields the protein CASSQVSIIGRGLVETQYF.

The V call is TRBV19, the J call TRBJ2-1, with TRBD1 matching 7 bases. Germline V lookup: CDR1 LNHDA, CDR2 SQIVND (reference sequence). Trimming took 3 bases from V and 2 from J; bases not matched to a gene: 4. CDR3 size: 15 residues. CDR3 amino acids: CASSMGQGAYNEQFF. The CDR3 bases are TGTGCCAGTAGTATGGGGCAGGGGGCCTACAATGAGCAGTTCTTC.

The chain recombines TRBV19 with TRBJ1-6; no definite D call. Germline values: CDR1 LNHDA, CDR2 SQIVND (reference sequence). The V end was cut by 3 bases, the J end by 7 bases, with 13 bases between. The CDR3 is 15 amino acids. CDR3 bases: TGTGCCAGTAGTATCAGCGGACTCCTAAATTCACCCCTCCACTTT. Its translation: CASSISGLLNSPLHF.

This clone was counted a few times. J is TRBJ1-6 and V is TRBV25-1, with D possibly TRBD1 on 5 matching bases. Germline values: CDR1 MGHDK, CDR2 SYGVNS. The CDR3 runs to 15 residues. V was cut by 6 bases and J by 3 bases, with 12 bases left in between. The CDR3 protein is CASRGAGVYNSPLHF. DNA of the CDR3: TGTGCCAGCAGGGGAGCGGGGGTCTATAATTCACCCCTCCACTTT.

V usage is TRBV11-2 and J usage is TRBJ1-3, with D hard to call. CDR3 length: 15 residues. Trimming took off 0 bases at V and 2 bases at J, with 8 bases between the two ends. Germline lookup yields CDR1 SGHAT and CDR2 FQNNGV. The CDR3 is CASSLDSGPGNTIYF. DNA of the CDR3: TGTGCCAGCAGCTTAGATTCGGGTCCTGGAAACACCATATATTTT.

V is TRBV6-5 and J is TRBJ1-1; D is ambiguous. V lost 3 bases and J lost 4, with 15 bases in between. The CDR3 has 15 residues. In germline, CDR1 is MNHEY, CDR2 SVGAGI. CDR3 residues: CASSYRPTAGTEAFF. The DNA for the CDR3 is TGTGCCAGCAGTTATAGGCCAACAGCTGGCACTGAAGCTTTCTTT.

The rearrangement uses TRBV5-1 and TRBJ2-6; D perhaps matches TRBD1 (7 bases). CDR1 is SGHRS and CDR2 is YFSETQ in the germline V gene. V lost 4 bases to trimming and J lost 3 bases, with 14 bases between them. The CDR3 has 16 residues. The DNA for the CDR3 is TGCGCCAGCAGCCTGGAGGGGGCGCGTGGGGCCAACGTCCTGACTTTC. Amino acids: CASSLEGARGANVLTF.

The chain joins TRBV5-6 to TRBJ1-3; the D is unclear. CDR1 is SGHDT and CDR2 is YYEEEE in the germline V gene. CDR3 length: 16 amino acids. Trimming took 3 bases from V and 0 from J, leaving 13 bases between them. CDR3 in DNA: TGTGCCAGCAGCTCGGGCGGGCTGAACTCTGGAAACACCATATATTTT. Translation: CASSSGGLNSGNTIYF. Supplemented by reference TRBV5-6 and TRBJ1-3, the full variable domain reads DAGVTQSPTHLIKTRGQQVTLRCSPKSGHDTVSWYQQALGQGPQFIFQYYEEEERQRGNFPDRFSGHQFPNYSSELNVNALLLGDSALYLCASSSGGLNSGNTIYFGEGSWLTVV.

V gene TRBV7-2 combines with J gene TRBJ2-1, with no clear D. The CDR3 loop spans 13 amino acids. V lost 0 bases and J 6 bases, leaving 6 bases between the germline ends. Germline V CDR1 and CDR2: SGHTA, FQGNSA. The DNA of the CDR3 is TGTGCCAGCAGCTTAGCATTAGCCAATGAGCAGTTCTTC. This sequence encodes CASSLALANEQFF.

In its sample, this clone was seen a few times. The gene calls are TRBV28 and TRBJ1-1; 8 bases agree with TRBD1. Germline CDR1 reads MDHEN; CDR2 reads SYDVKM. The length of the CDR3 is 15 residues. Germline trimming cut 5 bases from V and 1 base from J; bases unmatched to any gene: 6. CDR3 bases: TGTGCCAGCAGTGTCCAGGGGGCCCAGAACACTGAAGCTTTCTTT. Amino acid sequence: CASSVQGAQNTEAFF.

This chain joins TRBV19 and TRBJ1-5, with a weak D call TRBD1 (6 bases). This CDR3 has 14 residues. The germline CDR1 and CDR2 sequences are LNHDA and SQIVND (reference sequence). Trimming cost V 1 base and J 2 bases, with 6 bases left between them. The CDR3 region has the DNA TGTGCCAGTAGTATAGGGACAGGCAATCAGCCCCAGCATTTT. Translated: CASSIGTGNQPQHF.

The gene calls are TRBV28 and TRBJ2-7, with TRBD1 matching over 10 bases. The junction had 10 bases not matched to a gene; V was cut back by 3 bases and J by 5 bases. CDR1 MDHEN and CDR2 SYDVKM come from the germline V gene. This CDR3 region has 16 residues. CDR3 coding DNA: TGTGCCAGCAGTTTTTCACCGGGACAGGGGCCCCACGAGCAGTACTTC. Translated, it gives CASSFSPGQGPHEQYF.

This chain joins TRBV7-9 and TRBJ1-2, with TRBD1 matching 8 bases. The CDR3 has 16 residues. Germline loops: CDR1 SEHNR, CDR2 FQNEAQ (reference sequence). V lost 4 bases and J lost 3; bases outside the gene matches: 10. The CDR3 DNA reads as TGTGCCAGCAGCTCCCTCGACAGGGGACAGGACTATGGCTACACCTTC. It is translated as CASSSLDRGQDYGYTF.

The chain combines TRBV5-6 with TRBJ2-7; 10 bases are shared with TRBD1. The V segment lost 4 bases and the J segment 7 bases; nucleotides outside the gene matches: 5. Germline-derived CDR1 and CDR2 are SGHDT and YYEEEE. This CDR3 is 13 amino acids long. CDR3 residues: CASSMGQGFEQYF. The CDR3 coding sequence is TGTGCCAGCAGCATGGGACAGGGGTTTGAGCAGTACTTC.

As DNA, the CDR3 is TGTGCCAGCAGCCCCTGGACAGGGGGAAGCTATGGCTACACCTTC. Translated, it gives CASSPWTGGSYGYTF. The chain employs TRBV7-8 and TRBJ1-2; 10 bases agree with TRBD1. CDR1 is SGHVS, CDR2 FQNEAQ, per germline. CDR3 length equals 15 residues. V lost 5 bases to trimming and J lost 4 bases; unmatched junction nucleotides: 7.

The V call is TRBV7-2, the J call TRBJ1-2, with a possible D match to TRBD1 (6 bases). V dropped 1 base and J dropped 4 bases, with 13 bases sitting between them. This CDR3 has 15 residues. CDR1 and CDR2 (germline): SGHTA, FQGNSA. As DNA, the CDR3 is TGTGCCAGCAGCTTAGAGGGGGGGGGTGCCTATGGCTACACCTTC. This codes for CASSLEGGGAYGYTF.